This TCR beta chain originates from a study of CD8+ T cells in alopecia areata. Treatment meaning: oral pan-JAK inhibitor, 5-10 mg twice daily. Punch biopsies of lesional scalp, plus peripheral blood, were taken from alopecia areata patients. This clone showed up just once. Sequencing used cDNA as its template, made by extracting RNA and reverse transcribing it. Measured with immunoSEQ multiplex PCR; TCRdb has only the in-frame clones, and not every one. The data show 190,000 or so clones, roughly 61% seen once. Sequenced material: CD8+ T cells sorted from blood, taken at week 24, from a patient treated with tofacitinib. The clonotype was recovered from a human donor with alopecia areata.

DNA of the CDR3: TGCAGCGGATTACTAGCGGGACAAAACATTCAGTACTTC. This encodes CSGLLAGQNIQYF. The genes are TRBV29-1 and TRBJ2-4; 10 bases line up with TRBD2. V dropped 7 bases and J dropped 5; count of bases not matched to a gene: 5. Germline CDR1 SQVTM, CDR2 ANQGSEA. The CDR3 has 13 amino acids.